There are a few counts of the clone carrying this TCR beta chain. Its antigen is undetermined. Possible read error: a much larger clone is one base away. These data come from a study of tumor-infiltrating lymphocytes in primary liver carcinoma. Study information: Per sample, productive TCRbeta reads numbered roughly 3.5 to 7.13 million, similar across tissue types.

The input was 500 ng total RNA; TCR beta cDNA was made from it with a constant-region primer. Libraries for TCR beta were built through three nested multiplex PCR rounds, which together made up a slightly modified ARM-PCR procedure. Forward primers for TRBV1-TRBV30 and a C-beta reverse primer served the first two PCR rounds, at roughly 10 cycles each. TCRdb re-called the multiplex PCR reads with MiXCR, one entry per CDR3 protein. In the table there are 95,000 to 150,000 distinct CDR3 sequences, 60% to 75% of which are singletons. The study co-extracted DNA and RNA from about 19-30 mg of unsorted bulk tissue. The cohort consisted of patients whose primary liver carcinoma was surgically resected. The germline V gene encodes CDR1 SQVTM and CDR2 ANQGSEA. There are 14 residues in the CDR3. Study findings and constraints: Only about 7.5-24% of top clones appeared in all five tumor regions. A significantly higher top-250-clone fraction was recorded for tumors than for blood (p = 0.039).

The sequenced material came from liver tumor tissue from sampling region 3. Subset: tumor region T3, left-lateral pole. The chain recombines TRBV29-1 with TRBJ1-2, with a tentative D call TRBD1 (6 bases). This receptor was identified in a woman aged 60-75 years with primary liver carcinoma and hepatitis B virus infection. CDR3 residues: CSVLLTGGGDGYAF. CDR3 DNA sequence: TGCAGCGTCCTTCTGACAGGTGGCGGGGATGGCTACGCCTTC.